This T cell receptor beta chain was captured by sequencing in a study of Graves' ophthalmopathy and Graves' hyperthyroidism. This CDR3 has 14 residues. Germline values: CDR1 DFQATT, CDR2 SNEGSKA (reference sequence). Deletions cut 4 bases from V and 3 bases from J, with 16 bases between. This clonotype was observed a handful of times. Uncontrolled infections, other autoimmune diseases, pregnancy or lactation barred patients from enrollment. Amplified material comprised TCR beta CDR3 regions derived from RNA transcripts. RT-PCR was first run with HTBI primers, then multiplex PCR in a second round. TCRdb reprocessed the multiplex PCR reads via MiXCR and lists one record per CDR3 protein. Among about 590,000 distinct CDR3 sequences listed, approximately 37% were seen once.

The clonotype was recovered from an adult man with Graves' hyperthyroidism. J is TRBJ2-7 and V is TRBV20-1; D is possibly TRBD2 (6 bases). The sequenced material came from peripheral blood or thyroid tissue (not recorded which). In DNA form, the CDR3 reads TGCAGTGCTATAGTGATGCGGGACGTCTACGAGCAGTACTTC. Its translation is CSAIVMRDVYEQYF.